Described below is a single TCR beta chain sequence and its context. Its antigen remains unidentified. One end of the junction fails to match germline, which may point to a read error. The data stem from a study (dated by TCRdb to between 2014 and 2017). At the level of the whole study: Whether tumor-infiltrating Tregs in breast cancer are recruited from blood Tregs or converted in situ from other CD4+ T cell subsets was tested. Study-level results and caveats: The greatest overlap of tumor-infiltrating Treg TCR alpha and beta sequences was with tumor naive CD4+ T cells, followed next by blood naive CD4+ T cells. The larger-cohort validation was restricted to a single TCR beta V-J rearrangement rather than whole repertoires. Tumor memory CD4+ T cell TCR gene usage was found to cluster with blood and lymph node memory CD4+ cells and with lymph node naive CD4+ cells.

Cells that were CD4+CD25+CD127-/low were the ones isolated as Tregs. Tregs, naive and memory CD4+ T cells from tumor, blood and ipsilateral draining lymph nodes of a few breast cancer patients underwent full-length TCR alpha and beta sequencing. Tumor tissue and lymph nodes obtained by ipsilateral axillary dissection were perfused with PBS, cut into small pieces and digested using collagenase I and hyaluronidase. Mononuclear cells from lymph nodes or approximately 46 ml of peripheral blood were isolated by Ficoll density gradient centrifugation. FACS confirmed that the sorted cell populations were more than 90% pure. Amplification of full-length TCR variable regions was done by 5' RACE PCR using constant-region reverse primers, and this step was followed by semi-nested PCR with Nested Universal Primer A. Using the ReliaPrep RNA Cell Miniprep System, total RNA was extracted, and the SMARTer RACE 5'/3' Kit was then used to reverse transcribe the RNA into 5'RACE-ready cDNA. Full-length TCR alpha and beta libraries were barcoded with multiplex adaptors and sequenced on an Illumina MiSeq. The published analysis was carried out like this. For each of nine subset-tissue groups, sequencing data from the five patients were pooled, and the groups were compared by unsupervised clustering of TCR gene usage. The Morisita-Horn index, with shared sequences weighted by their contribution to each repertoire, was used to calculate repertoire similarity. TCRdb took the public reads, trimmed them with fastp at Q25, ran MiXCR for clone calling and kept in-frame beta chains. Every entry covers one CDR3 protein and lists the most common genes and DNA from its rows. None of the V and J calls come from the authors' own analysis; TCRdb made them. A total of approximately 11,000 distinct CDR3 sequences appear in this sample, around a quarter of them only once. The leading ten clones occupy approximately 3.2% of the sample.

Sequences MGHRA (CDR1) and YSYEKL (CDR2) are obtained from the germline V gene. From cysteine to phenylalanine, the CDR3 is 15 amino acids long. Only the CDR3 part of the read is kept: 45 bases, read in frame from the first base. The rearrangement joined TRBV4-1 to TRBJ1-3; 7 nucleotides in the junction match TRBD1. Sequenced material: Tregs sorted from a lymph node. The TCR comes from a female donor with breast cancer. The CDR3 loop reads CASGLRDSVGNTIYF. The DNA is as follows: TGTGCCAGCGGCCTCCGGGACAGTGTCGGAAACACCATATATTTT.